Listed below are T cell receptor beta chains from one sample, sequenced in a study of beta chain features in type 1 diabetes. Libraries were prepared by immunoSEQ multiplex PCR; TCRdb keeps only in-frame clonotypes and omits some of them. The repertoire has around 710,000 clones, approximately 13% of them found once; the top ten carry more than 0.09%. The sequenced sample was naive CD4+ T cells from blood. The source of these receptors is a man under 40 with type 1 diabetes. The CDR3 runs from the conserved cysteine through the conserved F or W. Fields, in order: V gene, J gene, clone size, D gene, CDR3 DNA, CDR3 protein. A D gene is named only where the DNA matches it firmly. Rows give clone size only sometimes, using once, few, many, or a class for an expanded clone.

>TRBV18|TRBJ1-3|few|NA
TGTGCCAGCTCACCGTTGGACAGCTCTGGAAACACCATATATTTT
CASSPLDSSGNTIYF
>TRBV10-3|TRBJ2-3|NA|TRBD2
TGTGCCATCAGTGAGCAGGGGACTAGTAGCACAGATACGCAGTATTTT
CAISEQGTSSTDTQYF
>TRBV5-6|TRBJ2-7|few|TRBD1
TGTGCCAGCAGCTTCCCAGGGACAGACAACTCCTACGAGCAGTACTTC
CASSFPGTDNSYEQYF
>TRBV19|TRBJ2-2|few|TRBD2
TGTGCCAGTAGTATGACTAGCGGGTACACCGGGGAGCTGTTTTTT
CASSMTSGYTGELFF
>TRBV6-5|TRBJ2-3|NA|TRBD1
TGTGCCAGCAGTCGGACAGGGACGCAGTATTTT
CASSRTGTQYF
>TRBV5-6|TRBJ2-5|few|NA
TGTGCCAGCAGCTTGGGCCCTGGGGGAAACCAAGAGACCCAGTACTTC
CASSLGPGGNQETQYF
>TRBV5-4|TRBJ2-5|few|TRBD2
TGTGCCAGCAGCGGTCCGACTAGCCCAGAGACCCAGTACTTC
CASSGPTSPETQYF
>TRBV11-2|TRBJ1-6|few|NA
TGTGCCAGCAGCTTAGTAAAGGGAATACGCTCACCCCTCCACTTT
CASSLVKGIRSPLHF
>TRBV7-9|TRBJ1-6|NA|TRBD1
TGTGCCAGCGGGGGACAGGGAGAGGGTTCACCCCTCCACTTT
CASGGQGEGSPLHF
>TRBV13|TRBJ2-3|few|NA
TGTGCCAGCAGCTTATTGGGGTACACAGATACGCAGTATTTT
CASSLLGYTDTQYF
>TRBV5-1|TRBJ1-1|NA|TRBD1
TGCGCCAGCAGCAACCCGGACAGGGCGAACACTGAAGCTTTCTTT
CASSNPDRANTEAFF
>TRBV5-1|TRBJ2-5|NA|NA
TGCGCCAGCAGCCCCGCTATGGAGACCCAGTACTTC
CASSPAMETQYF
>TRBV18|TRBJ2-5|few|TRBD1
TGTGCCAGCTCATCGAGGATCCCGGGACAGGGATCGGTAGGGACCCAGTACTTC
CASSSRIPGQGSVGTQYF
>TRBV18|TRBJ2-1|few|NA
TGTGCCAGCTCACCAAACTGGGAACCTTACAATGAGCAGTTCTTC
CASSPNWEPYNEQFF
>TRBV29-1|TRBJ2-1|few|TRBD1
TGCAGCGTTGAAGGGGAACAGGGGCCTACCTACAATGAGCAGTTCTTC
CSVEGEQGPTYNEQFF
>TRBV4-3|TRBJ2-7|NA|NA
TGCGCCAGCAGCCAGTTAGTGGGCCCCTACGAGCAGTACTTC
CASSQLVGPYEQYF
>TRBV2|TRBJ2-7|NA|NA
TGTGCCAGCAGGGGCCAGATCTACGAGCAGTACTTC
CASRGQIYEQYF
>TRBV21-1|TRBJ1-5|few|NA
TGTGCCAGCAATAGGAGGAATAGCAATCAGCCCCAGCATTTT
CASNRRNSNQPQHF
>TRBV29-1|TRBJ2-5|few|TRBD2
TGCAGCGTTAGGACTAGGTTTGGCGAGACCCAGTACTTC
CSVRTRFGETQYF
>TRBV28|TRBJ2-1|many|NA
TGTGCCAGCAGTTTGGCCAGGGAGAACAATGAGCAGTTCTTC
CASSLARENNEQFF
>TRBV5-1|TRBJ1-1|NA|NA
TGCGCCAGCAGCGGGGGGCGGCGCATGAACACTGAAGCTTTCTTT
CASSGGRRMNTEAFF
>TRBV11-2|TRBJ2-7|few|NA
TGTGCCAGCAGCTTAGGAGGGGGTACCTACGAGCAGTACTTC
CASSLGGGTYEQYF
>TRBV28|TRBJ1-2|few|NA
TGTGCCAGCAGCCACCTCTATGGCTACACCTTC
CASSHLYGYTF
>TRBV2|TRBJ2-7|NA|TRBD1
TGTGCCAGCAGTGGGACAGGGGTGAGTGAGCAGTACTTC
CASSGTGVSEQYF
>TRBV19|TRBJ2-6|few|NA
TGTGCCAGTAGTATCCCGTTCTCTGGGGCCAACGTCCTGACTTTC
CASSIPFSGANVLTF
>TRBV1|TRBJ1-5|few|NA
TGCACCAGCAGCTTGAGGGATCGAGATCAGCCCCAGCATTTT
CTSSLRDRDQPQHF
>TRBV2|TRBJ2-5|NA|NA
TGTGCCAGCAGTGAGTGGGAGACCCAGTACTTC
CASSEWETQYF
>TRBV5-4|TRBJ1-1|NA|NA
TGTGCCAGCAGCTTGGACGGCGGCATGAACACTGAAGCTTTCTTT
CASSLDGGMNTEAFF
>TRBV5-1|TRBJ1-1|once|NA
TGCGCCAGCAGGGGGACTCCGGGACGTCGGGAAGTGGACACTGAAGCTTTCTTT
CASRGTPGRREVDTEAFF
>TRBV19|TRBJ1-2|NA|NA
TGTGCCAGTAGTCTTCAAGGGATCGGCAGGGAGGAGAACTATGGCTACACCTTC
CASSLQGIGREENYGYTF
>TRBV5-6|TRBJ2-5|few|NA
TGTGCCAGCAGCATAGGATACCAAGAGACCCAGTACTTC
CASSIGYQETQYF
>TRBV6-5|TRBJ1-3|few|NA
TGTGCCAGCAGTCTACAACAGGGCTCTGGAAACACCATATATTTT
CASSLQQGSGNTIYF
>TRBV5-4|TRBJ2-5|few|TRBD1
TGTGCCAGCAGCCCCGGGACAGCCGACGGGTCCCAGTACTTC
CASSPGTADGSQYF
>TRBV29-1|TRBJ2-5|NA|NA
TGCAGCATTTGGGACCGAGGGGAGACCCAGTACTTC
CSIWDRGETQYF
>TRBV19|TRBJ2-7|NA|TRBD1
TGTGCCAGTAGTCCAGGACAGGGCCGTTCCTACGAGCAGTACTTC
CASSPGQGRSYEQYF
>TRBV5-8|TRBJ1-5|few|TRBD1
TGTGCCAGCAGCTTTCACGACGGGACAGGGGTTCAGAGCAATCAGCCCCAGCATTTT
CASSFHDGTGVQSNQPQHF
>TRBV13|TRBJ2-3|NA|TRBD1
TGTGCCAGCAGCAATCCCCCGGGACAGCGCACAGATACGCAGTATTTT
CASSNPPGQRTDTQYF
>TRBV7-4|TRBJ1-5|NA|NA
TGTGCCAGCAGCTTGATCGCTGACAGTTGTTATAGCAATCAGCCCCAGCATTTT
CASSLIADSCYSNQPQHF
>TRBV6-5|TRBJ1-1|few|TRBD1
TGTGCCAGCAGACCTCCGGGACAGCCGAACACTGAAGCTTTCTTT
CASRPPGQPNTEAFF
>TRBV5-4|TRBJ2-1|NA|NA
TGTGCCAGCGGCGAAGCGATCTACAATGAGCAGTTCTTC
CASGEAIYNEQFF
>TRBV4-2|TRBJ1-4|few|NA
TGTGCCAGCAGCCAAGATGGTAGCTATAATGAAAAACTGTTTTTT
CASSQDGSYNEKLFF
>TRBV18|TRBJ2-6|NA|NA
TGTGCCAGCTCACCAACGGGGACCGGGGCCAACGTCCTGACTTTC
CASSPTGTGANVLTF
>TRBV25-1|TRBJ2-7|NA|NA
TGTGCCAGCAGTTTTGAAGGCTACGAGCAGTACTTC
CASSFEGYEQYF
>TRBV5-4|TRBJ2-5|NA|TRBD1
TGTGCCAGCAGCCCGAGGACAGGGGCGACGGGACAAGAGACCCAGTACTTC
CASSPRTGATGQETQYF
>TRBV11-2|TRBJ2-1|few|TRBD2
TGTGCCAGCAGCGCCCGGGGGGACTCCTACAATGAGCAGTTCTTC
CASSARGDSYNEQFF
>TRBV6-5|TRBJ2-7|NA|NA
TGTGCCAGCAGCAAGGATGGCTCCTACGAGCAGTACTTC
CASSKDGSYEQYF
>TRBV6-5|TRBJ2-5|NA|NA
TGTGCCAGCAGAACTATGCCAGCCGAAATTGAGACCCAGTACTTC
CASRTMPAEIETQYF
>TRBV5-4|TRBJ2-1|NA|NA
TGTGCCAGCAGCTTGGAGCAGGGGCCTTACAATGAGCAGTTCTTC
CASSLEQGPYNEQFF
>TRBV28|TRBJ2-5|few|TRBD1
TGTGCCAGCAGCCTCCTCGGATCGGGACAGGGAAGAGAGACCCAGTACTTC
CASSLLGSGQGRETQYF
>TRBV28|TRBJ1-2|few|NA
TGTGCCAGCAGTTTGGGAGGGACCGGCTACACCTTC
CASSLGGTGYTF
>TRBV30|TRBJ1-4|few|NA
TGTGCCTGGAGTGACCCTCGGGGGGCTAATGAAAAACTGTTTTTT
CAWSDPRGANEKLFF
>TRBV5-4|TRBJ2-3|NA|NA
TGTGCCAGCAGCATAGTCGGCGGACGTGCCACAGATACGCAGTATTTT
CASSIVGGRATDTQYF
>TRBV7-9|TRBJ1-6|few|TRBD1
TGTGCCAGCAGTTTGGACAGGCCTTCACCCCTCCACTTT
CASSLDRPSPLHF
>TRBV7-9|TRBJ2-7|NA|NA
TGTGCCAGCAGCTTAGCCGTGTCGAGGGTAGGCGAGCAGTACTTC
CASSLAVSRVGEQYF
>TRBV7-3|TRBJ2-1|NA|NA
TGTGCCAGCAGCTTATTACGAGGGGGTGATGAGCAGTTCTTC
CASSLLRGGDEQFF
>TRBV7-9|TRBJ2-7|few|NA
TGTGCCAGCAGCTTAGAGGTTGCCGAGCAGTACTTC
CASSLEVAEQYF
>TRBV13|TRBJ2-7|NA|NA
TGTGCCAGCAGCTTAGACTCCATGGTGTACGAGCAGTACTTC
CASSLDSMVYEQYF
>TRBV20-1|TRBJ2-7|few|TRBD1
TGCAGTGCCATCGACAGGGACGAGCAGTACTTC
CSAIDRDEQYF